Following are 30 T cell receptor beta chains from one sample sequenced in a study of T cells in Graves' hyperthyroidism and ophthalmopathy. The investigators amplified TCR beta CDR3 regions from RNA transcripts. The HTBI primer set was used in a first-round RT-PCR of the TCR CDR3. TCRdb reprocessed the multiplex PCR reads via MiXCR and lists one record per CDR3 protein. The sample shows almost 250,000 distinct CDR3 sequences, about 24% of them seen only once. The sequencing input was blood. All receptors derive from a woman in her 40s with Graves' ophthalmopathy.

The V call is TRBV6-1, the J call TRBJ2-7; D unclear. The V and J ends lost 6 bases and 2 bases respectively, with 11 bases between them. The CDR3 runs 13 residues. CDR1 is MNHNS, CDR2 SASEGT, per germline. The CDR3: CASRAGSAYEQYF. The CDR3 coding sequence is TGTGCCAGCAGGGCAGGATCGGCCTACGAGCAGTACTTC.

In its sample, this clonotype was seen many times. The V gene is TRBV29-1, the J gene TRBJ2-5; D remains unclear. The germline gives CDR1 SQVTM, CDR2 ANQGSEA. This CDR3 spans 12 amino acids. Trimming left V 3 bases short and J 4 bases short, with 9 bases between. CDR3 sequence (DNA): TGCAGCGTTGAGAGAGGTAGAGAGACCCAGTACTTC. It codes for CSVERGRETQYF.

This clonotype was seen more than once but under ten times. The genes are TRBV28 and TRBJ2-5, with D tentatively TRBD2 (6 bases). Trimming cost V 5 bases and J 2 bases, with 15 bases left between them. CDR1 and CDR2 (germline): MDHEN, SYDVKM. The CDR3 length is 15 residues. The CDR3, as DNA: TGTGCCAGCAGTGATATACTAGCCGGGCAAGAGACCCAGTACTTC. Translating gives CASSDILAGQETQYF.

In regard to this clonotype: Since a much larger clone is just one base distant, this may be a read error. Likely a read error: the CDR3 ends without its conserved phenylalanine or tryptophan. The J gene is TRBJ1-5, the V gene TRBV28; TRBD1 matches at 9 bases. The CDR3 is 15 residues long. Germline-derived CDR1 and CDR2 are MDHEN and SYDVKM. The V segment lost 5 bases and the J segment 6 bases; nucleotides outside the gene matches: 8. CDR3 amino acids: CASSTGTGQVQPQHY. CDR3 nucleotides: TGTGCCAGCAGTACCGGGACAGGGCAGGTTCAGCCCCAGCATTAT.

There are a few counts of this clonotype. The J gene is TRBJ2-2, the V gene TRBV11-1, with TRBD1 identical over 9 bases. CDR3 size: 16 residues. V gave up 4 bases and J gave up 6 bases; unmatched junction bases: 9. Germline V gene data show CDR1 as SGHAT and CDR2 as FQDESV (reference sequence). The chain's CDR3 is CASSSIGDRVSGELFF. The CDR3 DNA sequence: TGTGCCAGCAGCTCTATCGGGGACAGGGTCTCCGGGGAGCTGTTTTTT.

The chain combines TRBV25-1 with TRBJ2-2, with TRBD2 identical over 11 bases. This CDR3 contains 16 residues. The germline gives CDR1 MGHDK, CDR2 SYGVNS. V lost 8 bases to trimming and J lost 4 bases; unmatched junction nucleotides: 9. As DNA, the CDR3 is TGTGCCAGCGGAAGTCTAGCGGGAGGCGGCACCGGGGAGCTGTTTTTT. As protein: CASGSLAGGGTGELFF.

This clonotype has at least ten counts. The J gene is TRBJ2-3, the V gene TRBV7-3; TRBD2 is a possible D gene (6 bases). V lost 5 bases and J lost 3, with 15 bases in between. CDR3 length: 15 amino acids. CDR1 SGHTA and CDR2 FQGTGA come from the germline V gene. The CDR3 DNA reads TGTGCCAGCAGCCCTACCGGGAGTTGGACAGATACGCAGTATTTT. It yields the protein CASSPTGSWTDTQYF.

This clonotype occurred many times. The J gene is TRBJ1-2, the V gene TRBV5-8; TRBD1 matches at 7 bases. CDR1 and CDR2 (germline): SGHTS, YDEGEE. The CDR3 is 15 residues long. Trimming at V came to 4 bases and at J to 4 bases, leaving 10 bases not matched to a gene. CDR3 amino acids: CASSTPVQGGYGYTF. Written as DNA, the CDR3 is TGTGCCAGCAGCACCCCCGTGCAGGGGGGCTATGGCTACACCTTC.

This clonotype was seen only a few times. The CDR3 nucleotides read TGCAGTGCTAGAGGGCCCGGGTTAGCGAACACCGGGGAGCTGTTTTTT. Translation: CSARGPGLANTGELFF. The chain links TRBV20-1 to TRBJ2-2; no reliable D call. The germline CDR1 and CDR2 sequences are DFQATT and SNEGSKA (reference sequence). The length of the CDR3 is 16 residues. Trimming left V 1 base short and J 0 bases short, with 12 bases between.

This clonotype was recorded many times. V gene TRBV28 combines with J gene TRBJ2-5, with D maybe TRBD2 (5 bases). V lost 2 bases and J lost 2, with 6 bases in between. The CDR3 sequence is 13 residues long. CDR1 and CDR2 from the germline V gene are MDHEN and SYDVKM. The CDR3 loop reads CASSLRRQETQYF. CDR3 sequence (DNA): TGTGCCAGCAGTTTAAGGAGGCAAGAGACCCAGTACTTC.

This clonotype has a count of ten or more. A junction end diverges from the germline sequence, so it may reflect a read error. The chain combines TRBV5-1 with TRBJ2-6; D is possibly TRBD1 (6 bases). Germline V CDR1 and CDR2: SGHRS, YFSETQ. The CDR3 extends over 17 amino acids. The CDR3 nucleotides are TGCGCCAGCAGCGCCGGGACAACAGGATCTGGGGCCAACGTCCTGGCTTTC. This gives the protein CASSAGTTGSGANVLAF.

The table lists this clonotype with many counts. The chain uses TRBV24-1 and TRBJ2-5; 13 bases are a match to TRBD2. The trim removed 3 bases at V and 4 bases at J, leaving 1 base unmatched. The CDR3 is made up of 15 amino acids. CDR1 and CDR2 from the germline V gene are KGHDR and SFDVKD. CDR3 nucleotides: TGTGCCACCAGTGATGGACTAGCGGGAGTAGAGACCCAGTACTTC. Protein product: CATSDGLAGVETQYF.

This clonotype was picked up many times. This chain uses TRBV20-1 with TRBJ1-2; no clear D. The CDR3 consists of 16 residues. V was clipped by 6 bases and J by 0 bases, with 20 bases between them. Looked up from germline, CDR1 is DFQATT and CDR2 is SNEGSKA (reference sequence). The CDR3 reads CSAYPVGRQANYGYTF. The CDR3 nucleotides read TGCAGTGCATATCCCGTGGGCCGCCAAGCTAACTATGGCTACACCTTC.

The sample holds many counts of this clonotype. This rearrangement joins TRBV12-3 or TRBV12-4 to TRBJ2-3; a weak D match, TRBD2 (6 bases). V was pared by 2 bases and J by 3 bases, with 27 bases between. The CDR3 totals 20 residues. The CDR3 DNA sequence: TGTGCCAGCAGTTTACGGAGGCTTCTCGGGAGCGGATCCGCGACAGATACGCAGTATTTT. Translation gives CASSLRRLLGSGSATDTQYF.

Ten or more counts support this clonotype. The chain has TRBV3-1 and TRBJ2-2; maybe TRBD1 (5 bases). Between the trimmed V and J ends, which lost 2 bases and 0 bases, there was a span of 7 bases. CDR3 length equals 15 residues. Germline V gene lookup returns CDR1 LGHDT and CDR2 YNNKEL (reference sequence). CDR3 sequence reads: CASSQWGTNTGELFF. DNA of the CDR3: TGTGCCAGCAGCCAATGGGGCACGAACACCGGGGAGCTGTTTTTT.

This clonotype came up many times. The V call is TRBV7-2, the J call TRBJ2-7; D gene ambiguous. The germline V and J ends were trimmed by 1 base and 1 base, with 8 bases remaining between them. Germline CDR1 is SGHTA and CDR2 is FQGNSA. The CDR3 is 14 residues long. The CDR3 DNA follows: TGTGCCAGCAGCTTAGATCCTTATTCCTACGAGCAGTACTTC. This translates into CASSLDPYSYEQYF.

The chain combines TRBV11-2 with TRBJ1-1; D remains ambiguous. This CDR3 spans 16 amino acids. The germline V gene has CDR1 SGHAT and CDR2 FQNNGV. V was trimmed by 0 bases and J by 1 base, leaving 12 bases between them. CDR3 residues: CASSLEGATPNTEAFF. CDR3 nucleotide sequence: TGTGCCAGCAGCTTAGAGGGCGCGACACCGAACACTGAAGCTTTCTTT.

About this clonotype: The junction differs from germline at one of its ends, possibly a read error. The chain combines TRBV27 with TRBJ2-5; D is unresolved. Germline V lookup: CDR1 MNHEY, CDR2 SMNVEV (reference sequence). There are 13 residues in the CDR3. CDR3 protein: CASSYSIQETPYF. The DNA for the CDR3 is TGTGCCAGCAGTTACTCGATCCAAGAGACCCCGTACTTC.

In this sample, this clonotype turned up many times. This chain uses TRBV2 with TRBJ2-5, with D tentatively TRBD1 (5 bases). Trimming pared 4 bases from V and 4 bases from J, leaving 16 bases between. Germline-derived CDR1 and CDR2 are SNHLY and FYNNEI. The CDR3 has 15 residues. The CDR3: CASSGNLGVLETQYF. DNA of the CDR3: TGTGCCAGCAGTGGAAATCTAGGGGTGTTAGAGACCCAGTACTTC.

Ten or more counts support this clonotype. The V and J genes are TRBV4-2 and TRBJ2-7; TRBD2 agrees at 11 bases. Trimming removed 5 bases from V and 3 bases from J; junction bases left unmatched: 18. This CDR3 is built from 19 residues. CDR1 is LGHNA and CDR2 is YNFKEQ in the germline V gene. CDR3 region: CASSTWTSGFVVADYEQYF. The CDR3, as DNA: TGTGCCAGCAGCACCTGGACTAGCGGGTTCGTGGTCGCTGACTACGAGCAGTACTTC.

The table lists this clonotype with many counts. The genes are TRBV20-1 and TRBJ1-2, with D maybe TRBD1 (6 bases). The CDR3 consists of 19 residues. Germline values: CDR1 DFQATT, CDR2 SNEGSKA (reference sequence). Trimming removed 5 bases at V and 2 bases at J, with 30 bases between. The CDR3 region has the DNA TGCAGTGCTCAAAGCGACAGGTTTTATTTTATCTATAACAACTATGGCTACACCTTC. Protein product: CSAQSDRFYFIYNNYGYTF.

This clonotype was recorded many times. This chain links TRBV7-3 with TRBJ2-4; D is ambiguous. Deletions cut 4 bases from V and 0 bases from J, with 10 bases between. This CDR3 is 15 amino acids long. Germline CDR1 SGHTA, CDR2 FQGTGA. The chain's CDR3 is CASSSQRKAKNIQYF. The CDR3 DNA follows: TGTGCCAGCAGCTCCCAGCGAAAAGCCAAAAACATTCAGTACTTC.

Ten or more counts support this clonotype. V is TRBV6-1 and J is TRBJ2-5, with 10 bases lining up with TRBD1. The CDR3 loop spans 15 amino acids. Trimming at V came to 6 bases and at J to 3 bases, leaving 7 bases not matched to a gene. The germline V gene encodes CDR1 MNHNS and CDR2 SASEGT. CDR3 amino acids: CASSRGGTGEETQYF. The CDR3 DNA reads TGTGCCAGCAGCCGAGGGGGGACAGGGGAAGAGACCCAGTACTTC.

This clonotype was counted many times. The chain recombines TRBV29-1 with TRBJ1-1; 7 nucleotides align to TRBD1. There are 14 residues in the CDR3. The V and J ends lost 6 bases and 0 bases, in that order; junction bases with no gene match: 7. Germline V lookup: CDR1 SQVTM, CDR2 ANQGSEA. The CDR3 coding sequence is TGCAGCGTCCCTTCGACAGGGATGAACACTGAAGCTTTCTTT. Protein product: CSVPSTGMNTEAFF.

The chain employs TRBV6-1 and TRBJ2-7, with TRBD1 matching 7 bases. Trimming removed 6 bases from V and 5 bases from J; junction bases left unmatched: 10. Per the germline V gene, CDR1 is MNHNS and CDR2 is SASEGT. The CDR3 length is 14 residues. The CDR3 loop reads CASRIDRAVDEQYF. The CDR3 DNA is TGTGCCAGCAGAATTGACAGGGCGGTCGACGAGCAGTACTTC.

This clonotype showed up many times. The chain is built from TRBV5-1 and TRBJ2-2; D is unclear. Looked up from germline, CDR1 is SGHRS and CDR2 is YFSETQ. Trimming shortened V by 2 bases and J by 2 bases, and 13 bases separated the two germline ends. CDR3 length: 16 residues. In DNA form, the CDR3 reads TGCGCCAGCAGCTTTGCCGCGGTCGGTAACACCGGGGAGCTGTTTTTT. It codes for CASSFAAVGNTGELFF. Filled out from reference TRBV5-1 and TRBJ2-2, the complete variable domain reads KAGVTQTPRYLIKTRGQQVTLSCSPISGHRSVSWYQQTPGQGLQFLFEYFSETQRNKGNFPGRFSGRQFSNSRSEMNVSTLELGDSALYLCASSFAAVGNTGELFFGEGSRLTVL.

This clonotype was observed many times. The chain couples TRBV7-2 to TRBJ2-5; unclear D gene. With 5 bases removed from V and 1 base from J, the gap between germline ends came to 11 bases. Germline V CDR1 and CDR2: SGHTA, FQGNSA. The CDR3 covers 14 residues. The CDR3 region is CASSATHPQETQYF. DNA of the CDR3: TGTGCCAGCAGCGCGACCCACCCCCAAGAGACCCAGTACTTC.

Many counts were recorded for this clonotype. The chain is built from TRBV2 and TRBJ2-7; TRBD1 aligns across 8 bases. The CDR3 totals 14 residues. CDR1 is SNHLY, CDR2 FYNNEI, per germline. V dropped 7 bases and J dropped 0; count of bases not matched to a gene: 5. The CDR3 here is CASTRTGPSYEQYF. The CDR3 coding sequence is TGTGCCAGCACCCGGACAGGGCCCTCCTACGAGCAGTACTTC.

This clonotype was detected only a few times. The J gene is TRBJ2-7, the V gene TRBV28; 11 positions agree with TRBD1. Germline V CDR1 and CDR2: MDHEN, SYDVKM. The CDR3 is 15 residues long. V trimming: 6 bases; J trimming: 4 bases; junction bases outside the gene matches: 8. The CDR3 bases are TGTGCCAGCAGCATCACCGGGACAGGGGGTTACGAGCAGTACTTC. Residues: CASSITGTGGYEQYF.

This clonotype has ten or more counts. The CDR3 is CASSLHLGGAKNIQYF. The DNA of the CDR3 is TGTGCCAGCAGCCTCCACTTGGGAGGGGCCAAAAACATTCAGTACTTC. The genes are TRBV6-1 and TRBJ2-4, with TRBD2 matching 7 bases. The junction had 9 bases not matched to a gene; V was cut back by 6 bases and J by 1 base. From germline, CDR1 is MNHNS and CDR2 SASEGT. The CDR3 consists of 16 residues.